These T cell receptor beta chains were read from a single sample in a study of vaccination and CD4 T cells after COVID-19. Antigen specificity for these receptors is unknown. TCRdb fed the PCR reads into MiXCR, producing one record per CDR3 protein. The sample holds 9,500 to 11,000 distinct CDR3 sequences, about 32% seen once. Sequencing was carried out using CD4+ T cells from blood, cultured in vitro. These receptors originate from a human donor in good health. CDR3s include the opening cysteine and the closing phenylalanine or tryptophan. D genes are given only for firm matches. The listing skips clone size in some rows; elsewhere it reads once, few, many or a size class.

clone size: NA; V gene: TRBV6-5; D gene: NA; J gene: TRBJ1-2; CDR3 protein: CASRYTGGYTF; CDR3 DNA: TGTGCCAGCAGGTACACGGGTGGCTACACCTTC
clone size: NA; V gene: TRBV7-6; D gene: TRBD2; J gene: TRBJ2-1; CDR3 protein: CASSFSLPPWVVSGTNEQFF; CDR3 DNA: TGTGCCAGCAGCTTTTCTCTCCCTCCCTGGGTTGTTAGCGGGACCAATGAGCAGTTCTTC
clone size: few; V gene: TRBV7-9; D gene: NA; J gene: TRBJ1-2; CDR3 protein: CASSFSAGYYGYTF; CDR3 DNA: TGTGCCAGCAGCTTTTCCGCCGGCTACTATGGCTACACCTTC
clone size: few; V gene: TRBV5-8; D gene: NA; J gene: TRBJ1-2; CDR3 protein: CASSLDARAGYTF; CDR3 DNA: TGTGCCAGCAGCTTGGATGCCAGGGCTGGCTACACCTTC
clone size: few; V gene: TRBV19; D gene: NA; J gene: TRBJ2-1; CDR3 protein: CASSIGGGSYNEQFF; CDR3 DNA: TGTGCCAGTAGTATAGGAGGGGGCTCCTACAATGAGCAGTTCTTC
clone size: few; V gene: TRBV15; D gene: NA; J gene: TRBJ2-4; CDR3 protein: CATSTAGAKNIQYF; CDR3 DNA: TGTGCCACCAGCACAGCAGGAGCCAAAAACATTCAGTACTTC
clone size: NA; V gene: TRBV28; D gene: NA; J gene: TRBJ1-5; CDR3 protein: CASKPGGQPQHF; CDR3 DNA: TGTGCCAGCAAACCCGGGGGTCAGCCCCAGCATTTT
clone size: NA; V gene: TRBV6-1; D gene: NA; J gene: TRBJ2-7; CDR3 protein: CASSDRLVRTYEQYF; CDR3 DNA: TGTGCCAGCAGTGACAGACTAGTCAGAACCTACGAGCAGTACTTC
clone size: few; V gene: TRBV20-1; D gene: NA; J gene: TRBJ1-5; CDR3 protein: CSARGREGTNQPQHF; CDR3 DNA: TGCAGTGCTAGGGGGCGAGAGGGAACTAATCAGCCCCAGCATTTT
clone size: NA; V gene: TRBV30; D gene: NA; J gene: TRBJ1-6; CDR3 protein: CACDRMSNNSPLHF; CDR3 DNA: TGTGCCTGTGACCGGATGTCCAATAATTCACCCCTCCACTTT